The source of this T cell receptor beta chain is a study of T cells in Graves' hyperthyroidism and ophthalmopathy. Whole-study results and caveats: Most thyroid-expanded clonotypes above 0.001 were also found in blood. Classification by a 13 V-J model distinguished ophthalmopathy from stable hyperthyroidism.

The CDR3 regions of TCR beta were amplified from RNA transcripts. A first-round RT-PCR of the TCR CDR3 used the HTBI primer set. TCRdb independently ran MiXCR on the multiplex PCR reads; one entry per CDR3 protein. The sample consists of approximately 300,000 distinct CDR3 sequences, over 15% of them appearing once. V was cut by 9 bases and J by 7 bases, with 13 bases left in between. This CDR3 contains 13 residues. The germline CDR1 and CDR2 sequences are SNHLY and FYNNEI. Ophthalmopathy patients had moderate-to-severe active disease, CAS ≥3, NOSPECS ≥4, and disease duration under 3 months. Diagnoses used clinical symptoms, serum thyroxine and TRAb, thyroid ultrasound and orbital computed tomography. At least ten counts were recorded for this clonotype. As yet, its antigen is unknown.

The TCR comes from an older woman with Graves' ophthalmopathy. The sequenced sample was blood. The rearrangement uses TRBV2 and TRBJ1-6, with D hard to call. Written as DNA, the CDR3 is TGTGCCAGTTGTAGGGAGTTCAATTCACCCCTCCACTTT. Translation gives CASCREFNSPLHF.